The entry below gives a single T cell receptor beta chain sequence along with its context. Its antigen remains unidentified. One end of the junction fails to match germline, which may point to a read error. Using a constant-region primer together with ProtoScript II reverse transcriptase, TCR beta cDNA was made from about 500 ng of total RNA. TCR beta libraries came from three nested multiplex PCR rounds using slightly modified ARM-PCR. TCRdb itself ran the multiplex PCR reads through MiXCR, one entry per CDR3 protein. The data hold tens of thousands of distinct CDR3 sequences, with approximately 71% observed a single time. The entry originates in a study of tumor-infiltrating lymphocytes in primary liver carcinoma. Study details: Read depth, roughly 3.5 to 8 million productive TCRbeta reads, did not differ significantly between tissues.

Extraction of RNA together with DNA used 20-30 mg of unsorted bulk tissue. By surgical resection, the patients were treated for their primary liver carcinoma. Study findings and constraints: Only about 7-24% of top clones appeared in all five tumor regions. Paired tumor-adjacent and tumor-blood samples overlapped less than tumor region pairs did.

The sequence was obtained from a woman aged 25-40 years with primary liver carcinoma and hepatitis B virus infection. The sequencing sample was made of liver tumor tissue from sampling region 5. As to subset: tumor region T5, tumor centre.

The CDR3 DNA is TGTGCCAGCAGATTCCGTTGCGGGTCCGGGGAGCTGTTCTTT. Translation: CASRFRCGSGELFF. The gene calls are TRBV7-9 and TRBJ2-2, with TRBD2 as a possible D gene (5 bases). CDR3 size: 14 residues. The germline CDR1 and CDR2 sequences are SEHNR and FQNEAQ (reference sequence).